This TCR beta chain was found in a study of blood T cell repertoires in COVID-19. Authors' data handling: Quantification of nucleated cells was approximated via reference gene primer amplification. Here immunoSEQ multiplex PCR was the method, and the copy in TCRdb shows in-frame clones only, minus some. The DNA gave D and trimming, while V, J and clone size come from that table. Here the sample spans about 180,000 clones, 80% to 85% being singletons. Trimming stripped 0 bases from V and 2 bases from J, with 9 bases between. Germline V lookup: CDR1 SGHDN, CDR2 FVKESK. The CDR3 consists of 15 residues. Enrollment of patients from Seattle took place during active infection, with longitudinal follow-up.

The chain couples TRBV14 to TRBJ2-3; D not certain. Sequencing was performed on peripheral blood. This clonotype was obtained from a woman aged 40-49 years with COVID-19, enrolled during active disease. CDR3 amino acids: CASSQDFVATDTQYF. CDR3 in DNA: TGTGCCAGCAGCCAAGATTTCGTAGCCACAGATACGCAGTATTTT. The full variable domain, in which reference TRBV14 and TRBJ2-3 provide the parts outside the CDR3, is EAGVTQFPSHSVIEKGQTVTLRCDPISGHDNLYWYRRVMGKEIKFLLHFVKESKQDESGMPNNRFLAERTGGTYSTLKVQPAELEDSGVYFCASSQDFVATDTQYFGPGTRLTVL.